The 28 T cell receptor beta chains below were found in one sample sequenced in a study of cytomegalovirus exposure and HLA in healthy donors. PCR amplification relied on 60 Vbeta primers (plus 13 Jbeta primers). The method was immunoSEQ multiplex PCR; TCRdb's version includes in-frame clones alone and lacks a portion of them. The sample yields some 60,000 clones, less than 85% seen once. The sequenced material came from PBMCs. These receptors were collected from a woman aged 25 to 39 in good health and CMV-seronegative.

This clone has more than one count but fewer than ten. V and J are TRBV2 and TRBJ1-3; no reliable D call. V was trimmed by 1 base and J by 3 bases, leaving 7 bases between them. Germline V gene sequence: CDR1 SNHLY, CDR2 FYNNEI. The CDR3 sequence is 14 residues long. The CDR3 DNA is TGTGCCAGCAGTGAAGTGGGGAGTGGAAACACCATATATTTT. Protein: CASSEVGSGNTIYF.

The V and J genes are TRBV28 and TRBJ2-7; 10 bases match TRBD2. Germline loops: CDR1 MDHEN, CDR2 SYDVKM. The V gene end was trimmed by 3 bases and the J gene end by 5 bases; junction bases not matched to a gene: 10. The CDR3 runs to 16 residues. CDR3 DNA sequence: TGTGCCAGCAGTTTTACCGGGACTAGCGTTTTAAACGAGCAGTACGTC. It yields the protein CASSFTGTSVLNEQYV.

The V call is TRBV5-4, the J call TRBJ1-6, with 12 positions matching TRBD1. Germline CDR1 reads SGHNT; CDR2 reads YYREEE (reference sequence). The junction had 4 bases not matched to a gene; V was cut back by 0 bases and J by 6 bases. The CDR3 is 17 residues long. In DNA form, the CDR3 reads TGTGCCAGCAGCTTGGTCGGGACAGGGGGCCTTAATTCACCCCTCCACTTT. It translates to CASSLVGTGGLNSPLHF.

The genes are TRBV28 and TRBJ1-3; no firm D call. V was trimmed by 10 bases and J by 3 bases, leaving 13 bases between them. The CDR3 sequence is 13 residues long. Germline V CDR1 and CDR2: MDHEN, SYDVKM. The CDR3 nucleotides read TGTGCCACCTTCTTGGCTTTTGGAAACACCATATATTTT. It encodes CATFLAFGNTIYF.

This clone appeared once. The V and J genes are TRBV27 and TRBJ2-1; 7 bases fit TRBD1. Germline V CDR1 and CDR2: MNHEY, SMNVEV (reference sequence). J was trimmed by 0 bases and V by 2 bases; bases with no gene match: 1. CDR3 length: 15 amino acids. The CDR3 region has the DNA TGTGCCAGCAGTTTAGGGACAGACTCCTACAATGAGCAGTTCTTC. Encoded protein: CASSLGTDSYNEQFF.

This rearrangement joins TRBV7-8 to TRBJ1-1; 8 nucleotides line up with TRBD1. V shed 5 bases and J 0 bases; nucleotides not matched to a gene: 2. In germline, CDR1 is SGHVS, CDR2 FQNEAQ. The CDR3 has 14 amino acids. Written as DNA, the CDR3 is TGTGCCAGCAGCCGGACAGGGATGAACACTGAAGCTTTCTTT. Translated: CASSRTGMNTEAFF.

This chain uses TRBV6-5 with TRBJ1-1, with D unresolved. Germline CDR1 reads MNHEY; CDR2 reads SVGAGI. The V end lost 4 bases, the J end lost 8 bases, and 14 bases lay between the germline ends. The CDR3 has 13 amino acids. The DNA for the CDR3 is TGTGCCAGCAGTTTTAGCGACGGATGGGAAGCTTTCTTT. This encodes CASSFSDGWEAFF.

This clone was recorded once. V and J are TRBV28 and TRBJ2-1, with 14 nucleotides matching TRBD2. J was trimmed by 10 bases and V by 7 bases; bases with no gene match: 9. Per the germline V gene, CDR1 is MDHEN and CDR2 is SYDVKM. CDR3 length: 15 residues. The CDR3 loop is CASNLGGLAGGEQFF. CDR3 nucleotides: TGTGCCAGCAACTTGGGAGGACTAGCGGGAGGAGAGCAGTTCTTC.

V gene TRBV7-2 combines with J gene TRBJ2-1, with D possibly TRBD2 on 6 matching bases. V was trimmed by 1 base and J by 0 bases, leaving 13 bases between them. Germline CDR1 reads SGHTA; CDR2 reads FQGNSA. The CDR3 covers 17 residues. The CDR3, as DNA: TGTGCCAGCAGCTTAGGGGCTAGCGCCTACTCCTACAATGAGCAGTTCTTC. Translating gives CASSLGASAYSYNEQFF.

This chain connects TRBV15 to TRBJ2-1, with TRBD2 identical over 8 bases. V gave up 1 base and J gave up 2 bases; unmatched junction bases: 7. CDR1 LNHNV and CDR2 YYDKDF come from the germline V gene (reference sequence). The CDR3 totals 17 residues. The CDR3 loop is CATSRAGAGAPYNEQFF. The CDR3 region has the DNA TGTGCCACCAGCAGAGCGGGAGCGGGGGCACCCTACAATGAGCAGTTCTTC. The variable domain in full, with the rest retrieved from reference TRBV15 and TRBJ2-1, is DAMVIQNPRYQVTQFGKPVTLSCSQTLNHNVMYWYQQKSSQAPKLLFHYYDKDFNNEADTPDNFQSRRPNTSFCFLDIRSPGLGDTAMYLCATSRAGAGAPYNEQFFGPGTRLTVL.

The chain employs TRBV11-2 and TRBJ1-1; possible D gene TRBD1, 5 bases. The germline V and J ends were trimmed by 0 bases and 4 bases, with 12 bases remaining between them. The CDR3 has 15 amino acids. Germline CDR1 and CDR2: SGHAT and FQNNGV. CDR3 DNA: TGTGCCAGCAGCTTAGATCTGGGCGGGGGCACTGAAGCTTTCTTT. Its protein product is CASSLDLGGGTEAFF. Drawing the rest from reference TRBV11-2 and TRBJ1-1, the complete variable domain is EAGVAQSPRYKIIEKRQSVAFWCNPISGHATLYWYQQILGQGPKLLIQFQNNGVVDDSQLPKDRFSAERLKGVDSTLKIQPAKLEDSAVYLCASSLDLGGGTEAFFGQGTRLTVV.

The sample holds one count of this clone. The chain combines TRBV27 with TRBJ2-2; unclear D gene. Trimming took 6 bases from V and 1 from J, leaving 3 bases between them. Germline CDR1 and CDR2: MNHEY and SMNVEV (reference sequence). CDR3 length: 12 residues. CDR3: CASSVNTGELFF. The CDR3 region has the DNA TGTGCCAGCAGCGTGAACACCGGGGAGCTGTTTTTT.

J is TRBJ2-5 and V is TRBV28; 9 bases are a match to TRBD1. The J call is doubtful: the DNA matches TRBJ2-7 better. The CDR3 is made up of 14 amino acids. CDR1 and CDR2 (germline): MDHEN, SYDVKM. CDR3 in amino acids: CASSGTGNSYEQYF. For the CDR3, the DNA is TGTGCCAGCAGTGGGACAGGGAACAGTTACGAGCAGTACTTC.

J is TRBJ2-7 and V is TRBV5-4; 8 bases agree with TRBD2. The V gene end was trimmed by 0 bases and the J gene end by 1 base; junction bases not matched to a gene: 6. Germline V gene lookup returns CDR1 SGHNT and CDR2 YYREEE (reference sequence). The CDR3 loop spans 16 amino acids. CDR3 DNA: TGTGCCAGCAGCTTGGCCGGGACTAGGTTGTCCTACGAGCAGTACTTC. Translation: CASSLAGTRLSYEQYF. The full variable domain, completed using reference TRBV5-4 and TRBJ2-7, is ETGVTQSPTHLIKTRGQQVTLRCSSQSGHNTVSWYQQALGQGPQFIFQYYREEENGRGNFPPRFSGLQFPNYSSELNVNALELDDSALYLCASSLAGTRLSYEQYFGPGTRLTVT.

V is TRBV7-2 and J is TRBJ2-5; TRBD2 is a possible D gene (5 bases). Germline loops: CDR1 SGHTA, CDR2 FQGNSA. CDR3 length: 15 residues. Deletions cut 0 bases from V and 3 bases from J, with 11 bases between. CDR3 bases: TGTGCCAGCAGCTTAGCTGACTATACCGAAGAGACCCAGTACTTC. Translation gives CASSLADYTEETQYF.

The genes are TRBV5-4 and TRBJ2-7, with 7 nucleotides matching TRBD1. This CDR3 contains 14 residues. The trim removed 4 bases at V and 0 bases at J, leaving 4 bases unmatched. The germline gives CDR1 SGHNT, CDR2 YYREEE (reference sequence). CDR3 sequence (DNA): TGTGCCAGCAGCACGACAGGGAACTCCTACGAGCAGTACTTC. Residues: CASSTTGNSYEQYF.

The V call is TRBV10-3, the J call TRBJ2-5; TRBD1 agrees at 9 bases. The J call may be in error: the DNA end matches TRBJ2-7 better. Germline V gene lookup returns CDR1 ENHRY and CDR2 SYGVKD. This CDR3 is 13 amino acids long. The CDR3 is CAISPGQGYEQYF. The CDR3, as DNA: TGTGCCATCAGCCCGGGACAGGGATACGAGCAGTACTTC.

The chain employs TRBV30 and TRBJ2-5; the match to TRBD2 covers 8 bases. The CDR3 length is 14 residues. Germline V CDR1 and CDR2: GTSNPN, SVGIG (reference sequence). The V gene end was trimmed by 4 bases and the J gene end by 4 bases; junction bases not matched to a gene: 8. CDR3 residues: CAWISGNGGETQYF. The CDR3, as DNA: TGTGCCTGGATTAGCGGGAACGGGGGAGAGACCCAGTACTTC.

The chain uses TRBV5-1 and TRBJ1-1; D unresolved. V shed 6 bases and J shed 1 base, with 13 bases lying between them. Germline V gives CDR1 SGHRS, CDR2 YFSETQ. The CDR3 is 14 amino acids. This CDR3 reads CASISHAGNTEAFF. CDR3 nucleotides: TGCGCCAGCATCTCCCACGCGGGGAACACTGAAGCTTTCTTT.

This clone showed up just a few times. V and J are TRBV29-1 and TRBJ2-7, with a tentative D call TRBD2 (6 bases). Germline loops: CDR1 SQVTM, CDR2 ANQGSEA. The CDR3 spans 13 residues. V was trimmed by 7 bases and J by 7 bases, leaving 20 bases between them. The CDR3 sequence is CSAVAGPLGEQYF. The CDR3 region has the DNA TGCAGCGCCGTCGCGGGACCCCTCGGGGAGCAGTACTTC.

This chain links TRBV2 with TRBJ2-2; 9 bases fit TRBD2. With 1 base clipped from V and 1 base from J, the junction kept 13 bases outside the gene matches. The CDR3 is 20 amino acids. Germline values: CDR1 SNHLY, CDR2 FYNNEI. CDR3 coding DNA: TGTGCCAGCAGTGAAGTTTCCGGGACTAGCCCGATCTTGAACACCGGGGAGCTGTTTTTT. Amino acids: CASSEVSGTSPILNTGELFF.

This chain uses TRBV6-5 with TRBJ2-7; D call uncertain. Trimming removed 5 bases at V and 3 bases at J, with 14 bases between. The CDR3 consists of 14 residues. CDR1 is MNHEY and CDR2 is SVGAGI in the germline V gene. The CDR3 region is CASSELASYYEQYV. The CDR3 DNA reads TGTGCCAGCAGTGAATTAGCATCCTACTACGAGCAGTACGTC.

The chain is built from TRBV5-1 and TRBJ2-1, with 7 bases fitting TRBD2. The junction had 7 bases not matched to a gene; V was cut back by 5 bases and J by 8 bases. This CDR3 has 13 amino acids. Germline lookup yields CDR1 SGHRS and CDR2 YFSETQ. The CDR3 protein is CASSYRGDDEQFF. CDR3 bases: TGCGCCAGCAGTTACCGGGGGGATGATGAGCAGTTCTTC.

This clone was recorded once. CDR3 nucleotides: TGTGCCAGAAGCCAGAGAAGGCTAGCGGGAGCGACAGATACGCAGTATTTT. As protein: CARSQRRLAGATDTQYF. The chain is built from TRBV5-3 and TRBJ2-3, with 10 bases that match TRBD2. TRBV5-3 is an ORF for which the function is uncertain. This CDR3 region has 17 residues. The V gene end was trimmed by 4 bases and the J gene end by 3 bases; junction bases not matched to a gene: 11.

J is TRBJ1-5 and V is TRBV18; D possibly corresponds to TRBD1 (5 bases). V lost 2 bases to trimming and J lost 5 bases, with 7 bases between them. The CDR3 spans 13 residues. CDR1 KGHSH and CDR2 LQKENI come from the germline V gene. In nucleotides, the CDR3 is TGTGCCAGCTCACCAAGGGGCGATCAGCCCCAGCATTTT. This translates into CASSPRGDQPQHF.

This clone was observed once. The chain is built from TRBV19 and TRBJ1-4, with 9 bases that match TRBD1. The CDR3 is 14 amino acids. The J segment lost 8 bases and the V segment lost 5 bases, leaving 6 bases of the junction unmatched. CDR1 and CDR2 (germline): LNHDA, SQIVND (reference sequence). The CDR3 loop is CASSPGQGVEKLFF. In DNA, the CDR3 is TGTGCCAGTAGTCCGGGACAGGGTGTCGAAAAACTGTTTTTT.

This clone occurred a few times. J is TRBJ2-1 and V is TRBV6-5; the match to TRBD1 covers 8 bases. Losses at the gene ends were 7 bases for V and 3 bases for J; bases not matched to a gene: 5. Germline V lookup: CDR1 MNHEY, CDR2 SVGAGI. The CDR3 is 14 residues long. DNA for the CDR3: TGTGCCAGCACTCCCGGGACAGGCTACAATGAGCAGTTCTTC. Protein product: CASTPGTGYNEQFF.

CDR3 DNA sequence: TGTGCCAGCAGTTTTATCCCGGGACAGGGGGACTATGGCTACACCTTC. Encoded protein: CASSFIPGQGDYGYTF. The chain is built from TRBV27 and TRBJ1-2, with 11 nucleotides matching TRBD1. V was pared by 3 bases and J by 3 bases, with 6 bases of the junction left unmatched. CDR1 and CDR2 (germline): MNHEY, SMNVEV (reference sequence). The CDR3 totals 16 residues.